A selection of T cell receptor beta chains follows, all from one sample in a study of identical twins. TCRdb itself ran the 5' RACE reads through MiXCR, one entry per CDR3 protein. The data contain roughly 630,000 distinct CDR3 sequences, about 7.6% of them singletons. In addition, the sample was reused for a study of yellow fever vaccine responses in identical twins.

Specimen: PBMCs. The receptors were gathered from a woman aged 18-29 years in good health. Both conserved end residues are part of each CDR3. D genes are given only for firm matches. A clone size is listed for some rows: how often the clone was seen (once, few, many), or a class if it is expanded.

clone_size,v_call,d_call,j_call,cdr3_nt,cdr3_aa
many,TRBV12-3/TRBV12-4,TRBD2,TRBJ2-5,TGTGCCAGCAGCCTGACGGGGGGCCAAGAGACCCAGTACTTC,CASSLTGGQETQYF
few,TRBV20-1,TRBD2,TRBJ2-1,TGCAGTGCTAGAGAGCGAAGCGGGAGGGGACACAATGAGCAGTTCTTC,CSARERSGRGHNEQFF
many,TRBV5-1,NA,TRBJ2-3,TGCGCCAGCAGCCCAGGGGATTTCACAGATACGCAGTATTTT,CASSPGDFTDTQYF
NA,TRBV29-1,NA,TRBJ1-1,TGCAGCGCAACCGAAGCTTTCTTT,CSATEAFF
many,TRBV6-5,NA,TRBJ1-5,TGTGCCAGCAGTTACTCGCCCCGAAATTCGGGGAGGAATCAGCCCCAGCATTTT,CASSYSPRNSGRNQPQHF
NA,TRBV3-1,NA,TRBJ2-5,TGTGCCAGCAGCCAAGATCGGGGTCTCTTCAAACAAGAGACCCAGTACTTC,CASSQDRGLFKQETQYF
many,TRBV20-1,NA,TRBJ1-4,TGCAGTGCTAGCCCGATGTTGGGGTTAAAACTGTTTTTT,CSASPMLGLKLFF
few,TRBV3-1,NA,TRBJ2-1,TGTGCCAGCAGCCAAGATAAAGGGTTGGGTGAGCAGTTCTTC,CASSQDKGLGEQFF
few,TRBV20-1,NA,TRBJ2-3,TGCAGTGCTAGAGATTTGGCTTGGGGGGTGGGCACAGATACGCAGTATTTT,CSARDLAWGVGTDTQYF
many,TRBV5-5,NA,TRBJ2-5,TGTGCCAGCAGCGTCTCAGAGACCCAGTACTTC,CASSVSETQYF
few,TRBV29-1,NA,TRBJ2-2,TGCAGCGTTGAAAAGCCCCCGGGAACCGGGGAGCTGTTTTTT,CSVEKPPGTGELFF
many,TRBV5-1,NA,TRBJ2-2,TGCGCCAGCACCGACTCGACCGGGGAGCTGTTTTTT,CASTDSTGELFF
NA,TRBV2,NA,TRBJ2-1,TGTGCCAAAGTCGGGGATGAGCAGTTCTTC,CAKVGDEQFF
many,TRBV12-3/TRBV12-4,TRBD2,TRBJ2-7,TGTGCCAGCAGCCAAGCGGGAGGGCCTTTTTACGAGCAGTACTTC,CASSQAGGPFYEQYF
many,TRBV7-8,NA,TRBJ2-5,TGTGCCAGCAGCTTTTATGGCGGAGAGACCCAGTACTTC,CASSFYGGETQYF
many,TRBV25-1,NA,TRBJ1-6,TGTGCCAGCAGCCCAAGGAGAGACAGGACCTATAATTCACCCCTCCACTTT,CASSPRRDRTYNSPLHF
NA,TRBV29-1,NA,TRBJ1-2,TGCAGCGTTGAAGATCGACAGACGGATAACTATGGCTACACCTTC,CSVEDRQTDNYGYTF
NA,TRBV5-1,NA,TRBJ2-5,TGCGCCAGCAGGATCCCGGGTGGGACAGCGGGCGGAGAGACCCAGTACTTC,CASRIPGGTAGGETQYF
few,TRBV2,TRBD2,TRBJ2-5,TGTGCCAGCAGTGAAGATACTAGCGGGCGGGGCCCCCAAGAGACCCAGTACTTC,CASSEDTSGRGPQETQYF
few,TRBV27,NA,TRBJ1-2,TGTGCCAGCAGTTTCGGGGGCCCCGATGGCTACACCTTC,CASSFGGPDGYTF
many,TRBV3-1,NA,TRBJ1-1,TGTGCCAGCAGCCCAGGACGGCTGAACACTGAAGCTTTCTTT,CASSPGRLNTEAFF
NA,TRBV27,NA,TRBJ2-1,TGTGCCAGCAGCCCGGTCTGGCCAGGGACGCAGGGGGAGCAGTTCTTC,CASSPVWPGTQGEQFF
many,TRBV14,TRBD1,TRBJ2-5,TGTGCCACCCAAGACAGGGGCCGAGGGGAGACCCAGTACTTC,CATQDRGRGETQYF
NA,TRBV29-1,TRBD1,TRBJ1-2,TGCAGCGTTGAAGAGATGACAGGGATCTATGGCTACACCTTC,CSVEEMTGIYGYTF
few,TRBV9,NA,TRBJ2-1,TGTGCCAGCAGCGCCTACAGGGTGGGTGGTGAGCAGTTCTTC,CASSAYRVGGEQFF
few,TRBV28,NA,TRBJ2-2,TGTGCCAGCGAAGGCATGGGCGGGGAGCTGTTTTTT,CASEGMGGELFF
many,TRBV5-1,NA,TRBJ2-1,TGCGCCAGCAGCTTCGGGACTTACATTGACAATGAGCAGTTCTTC,CASSFGTYIDNEQFF
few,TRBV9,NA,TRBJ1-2,TGTGCCAGCAGCGCTAGACAGGCCGCCTTTTTCGGCTACACCTTC,CASSARQAAFFGYTF
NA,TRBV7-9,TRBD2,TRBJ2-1,TGTGCCAGCAGCCGCGGATTAGCGGGGGGTGACAATGAGCAGTTCTTC,CASSRGLAGGDNEQFF
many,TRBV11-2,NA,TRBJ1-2,TGCGCCAGCAGCTTATCAGGGGATGGCTACACCTTC,CASSLSGDGYTF
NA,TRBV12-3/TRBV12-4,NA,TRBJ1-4,TGTGCCTTCTGCTCCGGGACACAACTGTTTTTT,CAFCSGTQLFF
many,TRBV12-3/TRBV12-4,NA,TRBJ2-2,TGTGCCAGCAGTTTCCGACAGACGAACACCGGGGAGCTGTTTTTT,CASSFRQTNTGELFF
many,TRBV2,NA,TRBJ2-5,TGTGCCAGCAGTGAGTGGGTCGGGACCCAGTACTTC,CASSEWVGTQYF
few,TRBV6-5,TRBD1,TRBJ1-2,TGTGCCAGCAGTTACTCGGGACAGGTCTATGGCTACACCTTC,CASSYSGQVYGYTF
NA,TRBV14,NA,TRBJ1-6,TGTGCCAGCAGCCAAGAAGCCTCCTATAATTCACCCCTCCACTTT,CASSQEASYNSPLHF
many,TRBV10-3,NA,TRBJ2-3,TGTGCCATCAGGGGCGGCGCCCCCCCAGATACGCAGTATTTT,CAIRGGAPPDTQYF
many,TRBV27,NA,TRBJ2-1,TGTGCCAGCCGTAAAATAGGACAACCCAATGAGCAGTTCTTC,CASRKIGQPNEQFF
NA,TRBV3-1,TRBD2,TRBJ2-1,TGTGCCAGCAGCCAAGTGAGTCACGGGGGGGCTAATAATGAGCAGTTCTTC,CASSQVSHGGANNEQFF
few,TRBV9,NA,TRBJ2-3,TGTGCCAGCAGCGTAGCTGTCCCCGGGGATACGCAGTATTTT,CASSVAVPGDTQYF
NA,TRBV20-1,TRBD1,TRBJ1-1,TGCAGTGCTAGAGGCGCCACCACAGGGGGTGGGACTGAAGCTTTCTTT,CSARGATTGGGTEAFF
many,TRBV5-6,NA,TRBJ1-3,TGTGCCAGCAGCCCGGGCCTCTCTGGAAACACCATATATTTT,CASSPGLSGNTIYF
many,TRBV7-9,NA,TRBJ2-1,TGTGCCAGCAGCCCCCTTTCTGGGGATGAGCAGTTCTTC,CASSPLSGDEQFF